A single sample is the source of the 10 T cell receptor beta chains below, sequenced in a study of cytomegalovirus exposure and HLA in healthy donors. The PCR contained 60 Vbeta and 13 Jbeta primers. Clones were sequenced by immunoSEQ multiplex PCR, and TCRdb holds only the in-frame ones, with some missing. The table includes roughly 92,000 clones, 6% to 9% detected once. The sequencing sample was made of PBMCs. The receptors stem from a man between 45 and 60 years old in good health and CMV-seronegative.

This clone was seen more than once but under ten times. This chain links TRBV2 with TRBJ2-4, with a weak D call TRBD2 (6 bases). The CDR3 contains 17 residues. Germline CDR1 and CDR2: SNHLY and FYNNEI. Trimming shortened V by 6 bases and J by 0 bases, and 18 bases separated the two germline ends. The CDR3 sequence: CASRPGTQRLAKNIQYF. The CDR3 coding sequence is TGTGCCAGCAGGCCCGGGACTCAACGACTAGCCAAAAACATTCAGTACTTC.

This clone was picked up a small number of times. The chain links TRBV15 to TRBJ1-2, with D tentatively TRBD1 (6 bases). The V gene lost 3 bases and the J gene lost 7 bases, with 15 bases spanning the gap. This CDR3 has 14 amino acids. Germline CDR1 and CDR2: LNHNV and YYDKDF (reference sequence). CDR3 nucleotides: TGTGCCACCAGCAGCCTACTAGGGGGGGGTGGCTACACCTTC. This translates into CATSSLLGGGGYTF.

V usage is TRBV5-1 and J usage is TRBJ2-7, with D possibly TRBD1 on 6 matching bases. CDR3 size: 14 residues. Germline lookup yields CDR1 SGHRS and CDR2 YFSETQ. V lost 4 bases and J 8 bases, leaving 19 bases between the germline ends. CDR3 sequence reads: CASSPRQVSGKQYF. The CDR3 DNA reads TGCGCCAGCAGCCCGAGACAGGTGTCCGGGAAGCAGTACTTC.

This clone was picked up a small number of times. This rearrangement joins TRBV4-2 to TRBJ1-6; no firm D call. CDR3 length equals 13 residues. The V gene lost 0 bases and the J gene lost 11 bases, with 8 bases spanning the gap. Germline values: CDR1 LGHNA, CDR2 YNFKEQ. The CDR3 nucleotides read TGTGCCAGCAGCCAAGAACGGGTAGCACCCCTCCACTTT. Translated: CASSQERVAPLHF.

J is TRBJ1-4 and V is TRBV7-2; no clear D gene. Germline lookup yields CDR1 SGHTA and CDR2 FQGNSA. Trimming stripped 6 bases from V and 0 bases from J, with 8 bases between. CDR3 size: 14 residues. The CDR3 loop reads CASSPVATNEKLFF. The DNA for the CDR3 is TGTGCCAGCAGTCCGGTCGCAACTAATGAAAAACTGTTTTTT.

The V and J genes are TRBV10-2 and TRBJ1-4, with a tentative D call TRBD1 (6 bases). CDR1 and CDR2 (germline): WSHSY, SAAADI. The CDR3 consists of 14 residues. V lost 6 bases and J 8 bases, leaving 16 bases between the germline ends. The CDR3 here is CASRRQVGKEKLFF. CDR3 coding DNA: TGCGCCAGCAGGAGACAGGTCGGGAAGGAAAAACTGTTTTTT.

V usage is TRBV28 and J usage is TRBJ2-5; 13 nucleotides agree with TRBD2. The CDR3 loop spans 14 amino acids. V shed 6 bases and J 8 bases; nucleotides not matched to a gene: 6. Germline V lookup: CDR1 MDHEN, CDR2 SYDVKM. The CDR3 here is CASSGLAGVLTQYF. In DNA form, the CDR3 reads TGTGCCAGCAGCGGACTAGCGGGAGTGTTAACCCAGTACTTC. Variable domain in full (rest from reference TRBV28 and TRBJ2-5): DVKVTQSSRYLVKRTGEKVFLECVQDMDHENMFWYRQDPGLGLRLIYFSYDVKMKEKGDIPEGYSVSREKKERFSLILESASTNQTSMYLCASSGLAGVLTQYFGPGTRLLVL.

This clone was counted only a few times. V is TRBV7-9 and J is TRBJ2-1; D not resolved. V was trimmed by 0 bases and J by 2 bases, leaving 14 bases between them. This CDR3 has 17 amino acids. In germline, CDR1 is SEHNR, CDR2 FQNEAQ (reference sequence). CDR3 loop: CASSLADGGRTYNEQFF. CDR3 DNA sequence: TGTGCCAGCAGCTTAGCTGATGGCGGCAGAACCTACAATGAGCAGTTCTTC.

The CDR3 sequence: CASKLQRMNTGELFF. CDR3 nucleotide sequence: TGTGCCAGCAAATTGCAGCGAATGAACACCGGGGAGCTGTTTTTT. The rearrangement joins TRBV28 to TRBJ2-2; D call uncertain. The germline V and J ends were trimmed by 7 bases and 1 base, with 13 bases remaining between them. Germline CDR1 reads MDHEN; CDR2 reads SYDVKM. The CDR3 is 15 amino acids.

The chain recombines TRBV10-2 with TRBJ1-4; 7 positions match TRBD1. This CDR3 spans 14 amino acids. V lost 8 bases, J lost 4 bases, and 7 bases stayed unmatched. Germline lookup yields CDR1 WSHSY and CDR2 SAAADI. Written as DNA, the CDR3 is TGCGCCAGCGGGTTGACAGGGAATAATGAAAAACTGTTTTTT. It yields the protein CASGLTGNNEKLFF.